Listed below are T cell receptor beta chains from one sample, sequenced in a study of blood T cell repertoires in COVID-19. Assay used: immunoSEQ multiplex PCR; TCRdb lists only in-frame clones, some missing. The sample carries approximately 330,000 clones, roughly 91% recorded once. Sequencing was carried out using PBMCs or T cells enriched from blood (not recorded which). These receptors all stem from a woman aged 25 to 39 who had recovered from COVID-19. Both conserved end residues are part of each CDR3. D genes are given only for firm matches. Only some rows state a clone size, as once, few, many or a class for expanded clones.

TRBJ2-7,TRBV27,TRBD2,once,CASSQGTSGAAYEQYF,TGTGCCAGCAGTCAAGGGACTAGCGGAGCGGCCTACGAGCAGTACTTC
TRBJ1-4,TRBV30,.,.,CAWSARQAGRREKLFF,TGTGCCTGGAGTGCCCGACAGGCGGGCCGTCGGGAAAAACTGTTTTTT
TRBJ2-7,TRBV6-2/TRBV6-3,.,once,CASSYSLEQYF,TGTGCCAGCAGTTACTCTCTAGAGCAGTACTTC
TRBJ2-7,TRBV7-9,.,.,CASSAPRVVEQYF,TGTGCCAGCAGCGCCCCCCGGGTAGTCGAGCAGTACTTC
TRBJ1-6,TRBV3-1/TRBV3-2,.,.,CASSPQEATRTLYNSPLHF,TGTGCCAGCAGCCCCCAAGAGGCGACGAGGACTCTTTATAATTCACCCCTCCACTTT
TRBJ2-3,TRBV7-9,.,.,CASNRRRAHSTDTQYF,TGTGCCAGCAACCGCCGGCGGGCCCACAGCACAGATACGCAGTATTTT
TRBJ2-5,TRBV25-1,TRBD2,.,CASRPRLAGIRETQYF,TGTGCCAGCAGACCAAGACTAGCGGGGATAAGAGAGACCCAGTACTTC
TRBJ1-3,TRBV2,.,.,CASSEFLGNTIYF,TGTGCCAGCAGTGAGTTCCTTGGAAACACCATATATTTT
TRBJ2-3,TRBV4-2,TRBD2,once,CASSQDSGSWGDTQYF,TGTGCCAGCAGCCAGGATAGCGGGAGTTGGGGGGATACGCAGTATTTT
TRBJ1-2,TRBV3-1/TRBV3-2,.,.,CASSQDLFGKREGGYTF,TGTGCCAGCAGCCAAGATCTGTTTGGGAAACGAGAGGGTGGCTACACCTTC
TRBJ1-2,TRBV27,TRBD1,.,CASSSGQGADYGYTF,TGTGCCAGCAGTTCCGGACAGGGGGCAGACTATGGCTACACCTTC
TRBJ1-2,TRBV7-3,.,.,CASSLRYQTGYGYTF,TGTGCCAGCAGCTTGAGGTACCAAACGGGCTATGGCTACACCTTC
TRBJ2-3,TRBV30,.,.,CAWSSGAYPPTDTQYF,TGTGCCTGGAGTTCAGGGGCATACCCACCCACAGATACGCAGTATTTT
TRBJ2-1,TRBV11-2,TRBD2,.,CASSPSGSSMISYNEQFF,TGTGCCAGCAGCCCTAGCGGGAGCAGTATGATCTCCTACAATGAGCAGTTCTTC
TRBJ2-3,TRBV10-3,.,.,CAISRALLGTDTQYF,TGTGCCATCAGCAGGGCCCTTTTAGGGACAGATACGCAGTATTTT
TRBJ1-5,TRBV28,.,.,CASRTGTLNQPQHF,TGTGCCAGCAGAACCGGGACACTTAATCAGCCCCAGCATTTT
TRBJ2-6,TRBV7-9,.,.,CASSWGAGANVLTF,TGTGCCAGCAGCTGGGGGGCTGGGGCCAACGTCCTGACTTTC
TRBJ1-5,TRBV6-5,.,.,CASSFNRADQPQHF,TGTGCCAGCAGTTTTAACCGAGCCGATCAGCCCCAGCATTTT
TRBJ2-2,TRBV13,TRBD1,.,CASSTQGAGELFF,TGTGCCAGCAGCACTCAGGGGGCCGGGGAGCTGTTTTTT
TRBJ2-1,TRBV2,.,.,CASSLQPYNEQFF,TGTGCCAGCAGTCTACAGCCTTACAATGAGCAGTTCTTC
TRBJ1-5,TRBV28,.,.,CASSPAGDSTYNQPQHF,TGTGCCAGCAGTCCGGCGGGAGACAGCACATACAATCAGCCCCAGCATTTT
TRBJ1-3,TRBV28,.,.,CATSGSGNTIYF,TGTGCCACCAGCGGCTCTGGAAACACCATATATTTT
TRBJ2-7,TRBV24-1,.,.,CATQGLSPGEQYF,TGTGCCACCCAGGGACTCTCACCTGGCGAGCAGTACTTC
TRBJ1-4,TRBV5-1,TRBD1,.,CASSLGTGGVEKLFF,TGCGCCAGCAGCTTGGGTACAGGGGGCGTAGAAAAACTGTTTTTT
TRBJ2-5,TRBV7-2,.,.,CASSPPRRGLQETQYF,TGTGCCAGCAGCCCCCCCCGTAGGGGTTTACAAGAGACCCAGTACTTC
TRBJ1-5,TRBV7-2,TRBD1,few,CASSRTGLNQPQHF,TGTGCCAGCAGTCGGACAGGCCTTAATCAGCCCCAGCATTTT
TRBJ1-2,TRBV5-4,.,once,CASSFGQYGDGYTF,TGTGCCAGCAGCTTTGGACAGTACGGAGATGGCTACACCTTC
TRBJ2-7,TRBV19,TRBD1,.,CASSLQGSGYEQYF,TGTGCCAGTAGTTTACAGGGGTCAGGGTACGAGCAGTACTTC
TRBJ1-6,TRBV3-1/TRBV3-2,.,.,CASSEDGTGDNSPLHF,TGTGCCAGCAGCGAAGACGGTACAGGCGATAATTCACCCCTCCACTTT
TRBJ2-7,TRBV5-4,TRBD1,.,CASSSTGVSYF,TGTGCCAGCAGCTCTACAGGGGTGTCGTACTTC
TRBJ2-7,TRBV10-3,.,.,CAISPGQKDYEQYF,TGTGCCATCAGTCCAGGACAGAAAGACTACGAGCAGTACTTC
TRBJ2-1,TRBV20-1,.,.,CSARWYTEQFF,TGCAGTGCTAGGTGGTACACTGAGCAGTTCTTC
TRBJ1-1,TRBV4-1,.,.,CASSQVGNKKKREAFF,TGCGCCAGCAGCCAAGTTGGTAACAAAAAGAAACGTGAAGCTTTCTTT
TRBJ1-2,TRBV6-2/TRBV6-3,.,.,CASSYGHQSAYGYTF,TGTGCCAGCAGTTACGGACACCAGTCCGCCTATGGCTACACCTTC
TRBJ1-1,TRBV18,TRBD1,.,CASSGTVRLNTEAFF,TGTGCCAGCTCGGGGACAGTGAGATTGAACACTGAAGCTTTCTTT
TRBJ2-1,TRBV10-3,TRBD2,.,CAISEWTSGNEQFF,TGTGCCATCAGTGAGTGGACTAGCGGGAATGAGCAGTTCTTC
TRBJ2-1,TRBV10-3,.,.,CAISKPGSYNEQFF,TGTGCCATCAGTAAACCAGGGTCCTACAATGAGCAGTTCTTC
TRBJ2-6,TRBV10-3,.,.,CAIRSSGANVLTF,TGTGCCATCCGTAGCTCTGGGGCCAACGTCCTGACTTTC
TRBJ2-7,TRBV6-6,.,.,CASSYLRQFLYF,TGTGCCAGCAGTTACTTGAGACAGTTCTTGTACTTC
TRBJ1-1,TRBV23-1,TRBD1,.,CASTRPGQLMNTEAFF,TGCGCCAGCACCCGCCCGGGACAGCTCATGAACACTGAAGCTTTCTTT
TRBJ1-5,TRBV9,.,.,CASSVQGGQPQHF,TGTGCCAGCAGCGTACAGGGTGGACAGCCCCAGCATTTT
TRBJ2-5,TRBV7-9,.,.,CASSPSRFLQETQYF,TGTGCCAGCAGCCCAAGCAGGTTCCTTCAAGAGACCCAGTACTTC
TRBJ1-3,TRBV19,.,.,CASITDAGALGNTIYF,TGTGCCAGTATCACGGACGCGGGGGCGTTGGGAAACACCATATATTTT
TRBJ1-5,TRBV6-6,.,.,CASSYQVYQPQHF,TGTGCCAGCAGTTACCAGGTTTATCAGCCCCAGCATTTT
TRBJ1-1,TRBV7-3,TRBD1,.,CASSPYRGGLAFF,TGTGCCAGCAGCCCTTACAGGGGAGGTTTAGCTTTCTTT
TRBJ2-1,TRBV7-2,TRBD2,.,CASRAGGSYNEQFF,TGTGCGAGTAGGGCGGGAGGCTCATACAATGAGCAGTTCTTC
TRBJ2-1,TRBV4-2,.,.,CASSQDSQNDNEQFF,TGTGCCAGCAGCCAAGATTCACAGAATGACAATGAGCAGTTCTTC
TRBJ2-1,TRBV19,.,.,CASSRESSNEQFF,TGTGCCAGTAGTCGTGAGAGTAGTAATGAGCAGTTCTTC
TRBJ2-1,TRBV27,TRBD2,.,CASSLLGLVPSSYNEQFF,TGTGCCAGCAGTTTGTTGGGACTAGTTCCGAGCTCCTACAATGAGCAGTTCTTC
TRBJ2-7,TRBV6-5,.,.,CASSYPQGHEQYF,TGTGCCAGCAGTTACCCACAGGGACACGAGCAGTACTTC
TRBJ2-1,TRBV18,TRBD2,.,CASSPSGTSGNEQFF,TGTGCCAGCTCACCTTCCGGGACTAGCGGGAATGAGCAGTTCTTC
TRBJ1-4,TRBV25-1,.,.,CASSEFYNEKLFF,TGTGCCAGCAGTGAATTTTATAATGAAAAACTGTTTTTT
TRBJ1-6,TRBV27,.,few,CASSLWPNSPLHF,TGTGCCAGCAGTTTATGGCCAAATTCACCCCTCCACTTT
TRBJ1-2,TRBV15,TRBD1,.,CATSRGTGFGGYTF,TGTGCCACCAGCAGAGGGACAGGGTTCGGTGGCTACACCTTC